This section outlines one TCR beta chain sequence together with its context. What it binds is unknown. The data stem from a study of graft-versus-host responses after intestinal transplantation. Study in general: Anti-thymocyte globulin induction was given to all recipients, followed by tacrolimus and steroids for around three years. The study, taken as a whole, reports: Recipient marrow contained GvH clones, some of which appeared first in ileum or blood. Allografts of patients with graft-donor T cell macrochimerism showed high graft-versus-host to host-versus-graft clone ratios.

Profiling relied on immunoSEQ multiplex PCR, and the TCRdb table lists in-frame clones only, not all of them. The data contain 90,000 to 95,000 clones, 91% of them seen just once; the ten biggest clones take up nearly 0.5%. The source was unstimulated CD8+ T cells sorted from spleen or lymph node cells, collected before intestinal transplant. The sequence derives from a human donor who received an intestinal transplant.

As DNA, the CDR3 is TGTGCCAGCAGCCTAAGTTGGGACAGGGTTACCGGGGAGCTGTTTTTT. It encodes CASSLSWDRVTGELFF. This chain links TRBV28 with TRBJ2-2; 9 bases match TRBD1. The CDR3 consists of 16 residues. V gave up 6 bases and J gave up 5 bases; unmatched junction bases: 10. Germline CDR1 and CDR2: MDHEN and SYDVKM.